The next 25 T cell receptor beta chains were all read from a single sample in a study of cytomegalovirus exposure and HLA in healthy donors. Primers: 60 Vbeta forward and 13 Jbeta reverse. Here immunoSEQ multiplex PCR was the method, and the copy in TCRdb shows in-frame clones only, minus some. The sample records 150,000 to 200,000 clones, approximately 73% being singletons. Sequenced: PBMCs. These receptors originate from a man under 40 in good health and CMV-seropositive.

This clone turned up a few times. One base separates it from a far larger clone, so it is likely a read error. Additional DNA sequences in this sample encode the identical CDR3. This chain joins TRBV5-1 and TRBJ2-7; D not certain. The CDR3 is 11 amino acids. Trimming took off 4 bases at V and 8 bases at J, with 10 bases between the two ends. Per the germline V gene, CDR1 is SGHRS and CDR2 is YFSETQ. The CDR3 region has the DNA TGCGCCAGCAGCACCGACACTCAGCAGTACTTC. Translating it yields CASSTDTQQYF. Full variable domain (remainder filled in from reference TRBV5-1 and TRBJ2-7): KAGVTQTPRYLIKTRGQQVTLSCSPISGHRSVSWYQQTPGQGLQFLFEYFSETQRNKGNFPGRFSGRQFSNSRSEMNVSTLELGDSALYLCASSTDTQQYFGPGTRLTVT.

The chain carries TRBV10-3 and TRBJ2-2; D might be TRBD1 (5 bases). Per germline, CDR1 ENHRY and CDR2 SYGVKD. Trimming removed 6 bases at V and 6 bases at J, with 14 bases between. The CDR3 is 14 residues long. In nucleotides, the CDR3 is TGTGCCATCAGGGAAGGGGTTGGCGCCGGGGAGCTGTTTTTT. Protein product: CAIREGVGAGELFF.

The chain links TRBV19 to TRBJ1-2; D may be TRBD1 (6 bases). Germline-derived CDR1 and CDR2 are LNHDA and SQIVND (reference sequence). The V end was cut by 6 bases, the J end by 2 bases, with 10 bases between. The CDR3 is 13 residues long. The CDR3 nucleotides read TGTGCCAGTAGCCAACAGGGAAACTATGGCTACACCTTC. Amino acid sequence: CASSQQGNYGYTF.

This clone was seen more than once but under ten times. This chain uses TRBV2 with TRBJ2-3; possible D gene TRBD1, 6 bases. This CDR3 has 14 residues. Trimming shortened V by 3 bases and J by 5 bases, and 12 bases separated the two germline ends. CDR1 and CDR2 (germline): SNHLY, FYNNEI. CDR3 DNA sequence: TGTGCCAGCAGTGATGGGGGCCAACTAGATACGCAGTATTTT. It encodes CASSDGGQLDTQYF. Variable domain in full (rest from reference TRBV2 and TRBJ2-3): EPEVTQTPSHQVTQMGQEVILRCVPISNHLYFYWYRQILGQKVEFLVSFYNNEISEKSEIFDDQFSVERPDGSNFTLKIRSTKLEDSAMYFCASSDGGQLDTQYFGPGTRLTVL.

Only a few counts were recorded for this clone. The chain couples TRBV27 to TRBJ1-1, with 12 bases aligning to TRBD1. The CDR3 runs to 13 residues. The germline V gene encodes CDR1 MNHEY and CDR2 SMNVEV (reference sequence). The V segment lost 6 bases and the J segment 10 bases; nucleotides outside the gene matches: 6. The CDR3 coding sequence is TGTGCCAGCAGGGGACAGGGGGCAGCAGTAGCTTTCTTT. Amino acid sequence: CASRGQGAAVAFF.

The chain joins TRBV7-9 to TRBJ1-5, with 8 positions matching TRBD1. Germline V gives CDR1 SEHNR, CDR2 FQNEAQ (reference sequence). J gave up 2 bases and V 5 bases, and 5 bases lay outside the gene matches. CDR3 size: 15 residues. The CDR3 loop reads CASSLTGQGNQPQHF. In DNA form, the CDR3 reads TGTGCCAGCAGCCTAACGGGACAGGGCAATCAGCCCCAGCATTTT. Based on the CDR3 plus reference TRBV7-9 and TRBJ1-5, the full variable domain is DTGVSQNPRHKITKRGQNVTFRCDPISEHNRLYWYRQTLGQGPEFLTYFQNEAQLEKSRLLSDRFSAERPKGSFSTLEIQRTEQGDSAMYLCASSLTGQGNQPQHFGDGTRLSIL.

This clone was observed a few times. The V call is TRBV11-3, the J call TRBJ1-3; 7 positions agree with TRBD1. Losses at the gene ends were 6 bases for V and 4 bases for J; bases not matched to a gene: 6. Germline CDR1 and CDR2: SGHNT and YENEEA. This CDR3 has 14 amino acids. CDR3 sequence reads: CASRLTGNGNTIYF. In DNA form, the CDR3 reads TGTGCCAGCAGGTTGACAGGGAACGGAAACACCATATATTTT.

V and J are TRBV7-9 and TRBJ2-3; D uncertain. This CDR3 region has 13 residues. V was shortened by 5 bases and J by 8 bases, with 14 bases between the two germline ends. Germline V gives CDR1 SEHNR, CDR2 FQNEAQ (reference sequence). Written as DNA, the CDR3 is TGTGCCAGCAGCGACCCCTCGCGGCGTACGCAGTATTTT. Its protein product is CASSDPSRRTQYF. The full variable domain, with the rest looked up from reference TRBV7-9 and TRBJ2-3, is DTGVSQNPRHKITKRGQNVTFRCDPISEHNRLYWYRQTLGQGPEFLTYFQNEAQLEKSRLLSDRFSAERPKGSFSTLEIQRTEQGDSAMYLCASSDPSRRTQYFGPGTRLTVL.

This clone was seen a single time. As DNA, the CDR3 is TGTGCCAGCAGTCTAGCTCAACCGGGACTGGAAGAGACCCAGTACTTC. The encoded protein is CASSLAQPGLEETQYF. The V call is TRBV28, the J call TRBJ2-5, with D perhaps TRBD2 (6 bases). Germline CDR1 is MDHEN and CDR2 is SYDVKM. This CDR3 region has 16 residues. V lost 5 bases and J 3 bases, leaving 19 bases between the germline ends.

The rearrangement joins TRBV19 to TRBJ2-7; 9 nucleotides align to TRBD1. J was trimmed by 7 bases and V by 9 bases; bases with no gene match: 22. The CDR3 spans 17 residues. CDR1 and CDR2 from the germline V gene are LNHDA and SQIVND (reference sequence). CDR3: CASGGGQGSNTRKEQYF. The DNA for the CDR3 is TGTGCCAGCGGTGGGGGACAGGGAAGTAATACACGAAAGGAGCAGTACTTC. The variable domain in full, with the rest retrieved from reference TRBV19 and TRBJ2-7, is DGGITQSPKYLFRKEGQNVTLSCEQNLNHDAMYWYRQDPGQGLRLIYYSQIVNDFQKGDIAEGYSVSREKKESFPLTVTSAQKNPTAFYLCASGGGQGSNTRKEQYFGPGTRLTVT.

This rearrangement joins TRBV27 to TRBJ2-5, with TRBD1 matching 7 bases. The end of the DNA fits TRBJ2-7 better, so the J call may be wrong. The V gene's germline CDR1 is MNHEY and CDR2 SMNVEV (reference sequence). The CDR3 is 14 residues long. The CDR3 DNA reads TGTGCCAGCAGTCTTAGACAGGGAGCGTACGAGCAGTACTTC. The encoded protein is CASSLRQGAYEQYF.

The chain couples TRBV6-5 to TRBJ1-2; D is unclear. V lost 8 bases, J lost 8 bases, and 18 bases lay in between. The germline V gene has CDR1 MNHEY and CDR2 SVGAGI. The CDR3 extends over 13 amino acids. CDR3 residues: CASGSFEGGGYTF. CDR3 sequence (DNA): TGTGCCAGCGGGTCTTTTGAGGGCGGCGGCTACACCTTC.

This clone appeared a few times. The V call is TRBV10-1, the J call TRBJ2-1; 11 bases agree with TRBD2. Looked up from germline, CDR1 is WNHNN and CDR2 is SYGVQD (reference sequence). The CDR3 length is 16 residues. V gave up 3 bases and J gave up 2 bases; unmatched junction bases: 3. CDR3 DNA: TGCGCCAGCAGTGAAAGTAGCGGGAGGGCCTACAATGAGCAGTTCTTC. This encodes CASSESSGRAYNEQFF.

The rearrangement links TRBV7-3 to TRBJ2-1; D is possibly TRBD1 (6 bases). Trimming took off 2 bases at V and 7 bases at J, with 12 bases between the two ends. CDR3 length: 14 amino acids. Germline CDR1 SGHTA, CDR2 FQGTGA. CDR3 nucleotide sequence: TGTGCCAGCAGCTTAGGGGGCGTTGGTAATGAGCAGTTCTTC. Amino acids: CASSLGGVGNEQFF.

The rearrangement joins TRBV5-4 to TRBJ2-7; D unresolved. This CDR3 is built from 13 residues. In germline, CDR1 is SGHNT, CDR2 YYREEE (reference sequence). V lost 4 bases and J lost 5, with 13 bases in between. The CDR3 sequence: CASSPVTADEQYF. CDR3 sequence (DNA): TGTGCCAGCAGCCCCGTGACGGCGGACGAGCAGTACTTC. The complete variable domain, with remaining parts taken from reference TRBV5-4 and TRBJ2-7, reads ETGVTQSPTHLIKTRGQQVTLRCSSQSGHNTVSWYQQALGQGPQFIFQYYREEENGRGNFPPRFSGLQFPNYSSELNVNALELDDSALYLCASSPVTADEQYFGPGTRLTVT.

This clone was detected only a few times. The rearrangement links TRBV10-3 to TRBJ1-1; the D gene is possibly TRBD1 (5 bases). Germline lookup yields CDR1 ENHRY and CDR2 SYGVKD. The length of the CDR3 is 15 residues. With 2 bases removed from V and 10 bases from J, the gap between germline ends came to 20 bases. The CDR3, as DNA: TGTGCCATCAGTGAGGGTCTAGGGGCCGACGACGGAGCTTTCTTT. Protein sequence: CAISEGLGADDGAFF.

The chain has TRBV6-1 and TRBJ2-1, with D maybe TRBD2 (6 bases). The CDR3 is 15 residues long. Germline V gene sequence: CDR1 MNHNS, CDR2 SASEGT. The V end was cut by 0 bases, the J end by 0 bases, with 6 bases between. In DNA, the CDR3 is TGTGCCAGCAGTGAAGCGGGAGGCTCCTACAATGAGCAGTTCTTC. This codes for CASSEAGGSYNEQFF.

V and J are TRBV4-1 and TRBJ2-1, with 8 positions matching TRBD2. The CDR3 length is 15 residues. Germline CDR1 and CDR2: MGHRA and YSYEKL. Trimming took 1 base from V and 9 from J; bases not matched to a gene: 8. The DNA for the CDR3 is TGCGCCAGCAGCCAAGCGGGAGGGCCGTTTATTGAGCAGTTCTTC. Its translation: CASSQAGGPFIEQFF.

The rearrangement joins TRBV11-2 to TRBJ2-3, with 11 bases fitting TRBD2. Germline V gene data show CDR1 as SGHAT and CDR2 as FQNNGV. The CDR3 extends over 15 amino acids. Germline trimming cut 7 bases from V and 5 bases from J; bases unmatched to any gene: 8. The CDR3 DNA reads as TGTGCCAGCAACCCTATAGCGGGAGGGGGAGATACGCAGTATTTT. It specifies CASNPIAGGGDTQYF. Full variable domain (rest looked up from reference TRBV11-2 and TRBJ2-3): EAGVAQSPRYKIIEKRQSVAFWCNPISGHATLYWYQQILGQGPKLLIQFQNNGVVDDSQLPKDRFSAERLKGVDSTLKIQPAKLEDSAVYLCASNPIAGGGDTQYFGPGTRLTVL.

This clone was observed once. V and J are TRBV6-5 and TRBJ1-4; D unclear. The CDR3 has 14 amino acids. V was shortened by 0 bases and J by 6 bases, with 8 bases between the two germline ends. Germline V lookup: CDR1 MNHEY, CDR2 SVGAGI. The CDR3 bases are TGTGCCAGCAGTTACTCGATCGGGGATGAAAAACTGTTTTTT. Its protein is CASSYSIGDEKLFF.

This clone was recorded once. The genes are TRBV6-1 and TRBJ2-3; the D is unclear. V lost 8 bases to trimming and J lost 4 bases, with 7 bases between them. Germline V gene lookup returns CDR1 MNHNS and CDR2 SASEGT. This CDR3 has 11 amino acids. CDR3 nucleotide sequence: TGTGCCAGCGAGAAAGCAGATACGCAGTATTTT. The encoded protein is CASEKADTQYF.

The V gene is TRBV11-2, the J gene TRBJ2-7; unclear D gene. The V gene lost 5 bases and the J gene lost 3 bases, with 11 bases spanning the gap. The CDR3 contains 13 residues. Per germline, CDR1 SGHAT and CDR2 FQNNGV. CDR3: CASSLQSYYEQYF. DNA for the CDR3: TGTGCCAGCAGCCTTCAGTCATACTACGAGCAGTACTTC.

The rearrangement uses TRBV27 and TRBJ2-3; the match to TRBD2 covers 10 bases. Looked up from germline, CDR1 is MNHEY and CDR2 is SMNVEV (reference sequence). The CDR3 is 16 residues long. V dropped 4 bases and J dropped 4; count of bases not matched to a gene: 8. Here the CDR3 reads CASSYQSGRASDTQYF. The DNA for the CDR3 is TGTGCCAGCAGTTACCAGAGCGGGAGGGCCTCAGATACGCAGTATTTT.

The chain carries TRBV6-1 and TRBJ2-5; perhaps TRBD2 as D (5 bases). CDR1 MNHNS and CDR2 SASEGT come from the germline V gene. Trimming shortened V by 6 bases and J by 4 bases, and 12 bases separated the two germline ends. The CDR3 is made up of 13 amino acids. CDR3 sequence: CASRPAGRETQYF. CDR3 in DNA: TGTGCCAGCAGGCCGGCGGGTAGAGAGACCCAGTACTTC.

This rearrangement joins TRBV7-2 to TRBJ1-6; D ambiguous. CDR1 is SGHTA and CDR2 is FQGNSA in the germline V gene. The length of the CDR3 is 15 residues. V lost 6 bases and J 5 bases, leaving 14 bases between the germline ends. CDR3 DNA sequence: TGTGCCAGCAGGGTCTTTGACGGGAATAATTCACCCCTCCACTTT. Residues: CASRVFDGNNSPLHF.